Sequencing of this T cell receptor beta chain was carried out in a study of PD-L1 blockade in urothelial cancer. As for the study in general: Once treatment had started, blood was analyzed at 3 weeks (second dose) and again at 6 weeks.

Looked up from germline, CDR1 is SGHDN and CDR2 is FVKESK. Trimming cost V 5 bases and J 2 bases; bases outside gene matches: 8. CDR3 length: 16 residues. Sequencing was performed with immunoSEQ multiplex PCR; in TCRdb, only in-frame clones are kept and a portion is missing. The data hold more than 35,000 clones, with approximately 90% observed a single time. The chain couples TRBV14 to TRBJ2-3; 9 positions agree with TRBD2. The sequence came from a man in his sixties or seventies with urothelial cancer. This sample comprised PBMCs, obtained around atezolizumab (anti-PD-L1) treatment. DNA for the CDR3: TGTGCCAGCAGCTTACTAGCGGGTAGCTTCACAGATACGCAGTATTTT. Its translation is CASSLLAGSFTDTQYF.